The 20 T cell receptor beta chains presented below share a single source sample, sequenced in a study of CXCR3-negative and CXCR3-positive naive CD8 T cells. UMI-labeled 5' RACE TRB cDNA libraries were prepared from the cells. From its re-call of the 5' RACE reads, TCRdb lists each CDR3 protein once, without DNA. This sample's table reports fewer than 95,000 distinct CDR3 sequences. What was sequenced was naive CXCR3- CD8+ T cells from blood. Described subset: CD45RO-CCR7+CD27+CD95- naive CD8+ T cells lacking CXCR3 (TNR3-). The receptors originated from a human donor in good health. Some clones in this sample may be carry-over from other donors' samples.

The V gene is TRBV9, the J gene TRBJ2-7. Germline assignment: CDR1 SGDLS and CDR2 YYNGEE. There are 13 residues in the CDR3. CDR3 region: CASSVGQTYEQYF.

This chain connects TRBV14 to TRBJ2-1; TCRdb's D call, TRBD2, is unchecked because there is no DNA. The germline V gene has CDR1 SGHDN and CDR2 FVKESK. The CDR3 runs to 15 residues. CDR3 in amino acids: CASKERTSVYNEQFF.

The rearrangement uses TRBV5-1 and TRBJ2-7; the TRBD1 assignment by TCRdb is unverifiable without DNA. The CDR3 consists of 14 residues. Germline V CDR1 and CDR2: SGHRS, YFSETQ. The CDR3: CASSWRDRGYEQYF.

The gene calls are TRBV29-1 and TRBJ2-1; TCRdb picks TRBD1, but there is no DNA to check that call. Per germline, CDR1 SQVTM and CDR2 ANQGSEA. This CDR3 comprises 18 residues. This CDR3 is CSVLSPRPGQGLLLEQFF.

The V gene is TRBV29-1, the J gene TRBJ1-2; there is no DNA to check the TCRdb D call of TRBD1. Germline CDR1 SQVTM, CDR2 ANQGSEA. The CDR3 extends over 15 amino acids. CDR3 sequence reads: CSVEDRELGAYGYTF.

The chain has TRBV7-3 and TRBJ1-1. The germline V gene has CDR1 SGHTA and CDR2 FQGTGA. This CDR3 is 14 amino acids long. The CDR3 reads CASSPMASNTEAFF.

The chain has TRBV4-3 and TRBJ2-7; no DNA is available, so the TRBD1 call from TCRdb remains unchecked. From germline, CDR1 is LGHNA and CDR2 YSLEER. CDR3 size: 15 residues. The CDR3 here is CASSHSTRDRDEQYF.

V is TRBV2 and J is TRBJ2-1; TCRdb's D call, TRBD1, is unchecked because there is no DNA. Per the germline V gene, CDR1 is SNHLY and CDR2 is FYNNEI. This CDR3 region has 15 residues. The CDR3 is CASVTGTGVVDEQFF.

The CDR3 reads CASSYTQGDYGYTF. V usage is TRBV6-6 and J usage is TRBJ1-2; absent DNA, TCRdb's TRBD1 call cannot be checked. Germline loops: CDR1 MNHNY, CDR2 SVGAGI (reference sequence). There are 14 residues in the CDR3.

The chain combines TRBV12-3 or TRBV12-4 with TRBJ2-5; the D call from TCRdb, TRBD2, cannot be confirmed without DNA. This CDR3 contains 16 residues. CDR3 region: CASSLVVAGAQETQYF.

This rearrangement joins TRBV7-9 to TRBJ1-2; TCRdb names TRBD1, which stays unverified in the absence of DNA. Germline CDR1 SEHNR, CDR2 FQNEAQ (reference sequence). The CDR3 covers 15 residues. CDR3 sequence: CASSSMTGSHYGYTF.

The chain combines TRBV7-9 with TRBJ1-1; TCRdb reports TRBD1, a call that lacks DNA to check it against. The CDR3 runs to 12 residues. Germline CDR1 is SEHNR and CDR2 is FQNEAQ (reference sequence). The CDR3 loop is CASSLGRAEAFF.

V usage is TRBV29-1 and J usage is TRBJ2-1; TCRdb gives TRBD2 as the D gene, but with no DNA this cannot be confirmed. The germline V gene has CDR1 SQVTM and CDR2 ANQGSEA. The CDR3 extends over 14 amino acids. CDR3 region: CSVEGVAGYNEQFF.

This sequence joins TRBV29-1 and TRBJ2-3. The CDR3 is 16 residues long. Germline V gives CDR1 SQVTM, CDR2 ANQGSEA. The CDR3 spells CSVEDLEESSTDTQYF.

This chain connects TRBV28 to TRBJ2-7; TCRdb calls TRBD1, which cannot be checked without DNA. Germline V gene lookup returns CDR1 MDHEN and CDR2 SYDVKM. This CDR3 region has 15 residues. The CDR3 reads CASSTSTEPRDEQYF. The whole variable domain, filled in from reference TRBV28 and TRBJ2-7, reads DVKVTQSSRYLVKRTGEKVFLECVQDMDHENMFWYRQDPGLGLRLIYFSYDVKMKEKGDIPEGYSVSREKKERFSLILESASTNQTSMYLCASSTSTEPRDEQYFGPGTRLTVT.

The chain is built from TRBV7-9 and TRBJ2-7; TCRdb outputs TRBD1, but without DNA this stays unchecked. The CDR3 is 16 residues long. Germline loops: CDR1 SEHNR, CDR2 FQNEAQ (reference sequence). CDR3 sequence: CASSFEPRQGYYEQYF.

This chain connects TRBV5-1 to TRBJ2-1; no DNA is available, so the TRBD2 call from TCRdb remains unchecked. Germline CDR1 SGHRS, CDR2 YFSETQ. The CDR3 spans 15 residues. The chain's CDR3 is CASKVTAGGQNEQFF.

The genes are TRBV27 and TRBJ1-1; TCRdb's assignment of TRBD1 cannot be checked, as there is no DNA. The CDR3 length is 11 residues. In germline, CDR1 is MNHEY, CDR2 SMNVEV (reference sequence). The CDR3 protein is CASSTGTEAFF.

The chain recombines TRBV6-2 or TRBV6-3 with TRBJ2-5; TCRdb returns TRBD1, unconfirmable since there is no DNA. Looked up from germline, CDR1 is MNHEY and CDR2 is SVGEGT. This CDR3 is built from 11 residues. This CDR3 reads CASSSRDTQYF.

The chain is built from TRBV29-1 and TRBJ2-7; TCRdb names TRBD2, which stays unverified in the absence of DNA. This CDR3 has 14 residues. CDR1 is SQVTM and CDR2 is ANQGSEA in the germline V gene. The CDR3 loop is CSGISGGRSYEQYF.